These 27 T cell receptor beta chains came from one sample sequenced in a study of blood T cell repertoires in COVID-19. The table came from immunoSEQ multiplex PCR; TCRdb's copy has only in-frame clones and leaves some out. The sample has 250,000 or so clones, 65% to 90% seen once; the top ten hold less than 2%. Material for sequencing was PBMCs or T cells enriched from blood (not recorded which). The receptor set was obtained from a man aged 35-49 years who had recovered from COVID-19.

The chain is built from TRBV10-3 and TRBJ2-3, with D hard to call. V was shortened by 10 bases and J by 0 bases, with 8 bases between the two germline ends. Looked up from germline, CDR1 is ENHRY and CDR2 is SYGVKD. The CDR3 is 12 amino acids. DNA of the CDR3: TGTGCCACCGAGTCTAGCACAGATACGCAGTATTTT. Translation gives CATESSTDTQYF.

The V call is TRBV12-3 or TRBV12-4, the J call TRBJ2-1; TRBD1 aligns across 10 bases. The V gene end was trimmed by 6 bases and the J gene end by 5 bases; junction bases not matched to a gene: 1. The CDR3 has 13 amino acids. CDR3 protein: CASRGTGDNEQFF. The CDR3 DNA reads TGTGCCAGCAGGGGGACAGGGGACAATGAGCAGTTCTTC.

The chain joins TRBV5-1 to TRBJ2-7; the D is unclear. V was clipped by 3 bases and J by 0 bases, with 7 bases between them. In germline, CDR1 is SGHRS, CDR2 YFSETQ. This CDR3 contains 13 residues. DNA for the CDR3: TGCGCCAGCAGCTACAGTCTCTCCTACGAGCAGTACTTC. Translating it yields CASSYSLSYEQYF.

The chain carries TRBV6-5 and TRBJ2-1, with a possible D match to TRBD2 (6 bases). V was cut by 6 bases and J by 8 bases, with 8 bases left in between. Per germline, CDR1 MNHEY and CDR2 SVGAGI. The CDR3 has 11 amino acids. CDR3: CASRGLDEQFF. DNA for the CDR3: TGTGCCAGCAGGGGACTCGATGAGCAGTTCTTC.

The chain uses TRBV28 and TRBJ1-5; TRBD1 aligns across 8 bases. V trimming: 5 bases; J trimming: 5 bases; junction bases outside the gene matches: 8. The CDR3 extends over 15 amino acids. CDR1 and CDR2 (germline): MDHEN, SYDVKM. The CDR3 DNA follows: TGTGCCAGCAGTCCTCACGGACAGGGCTATCAGCCCCAGCATTTT. Encoded protein: CASSPHGQGYQPQHF.

The genes are TRBV3-1 (or the pseudogene TRBV3-2) and TRBJ1-2; 8 bases map to TRBD1. Germline-derived CDR1 and CDR2 are LGHDT and YNNKEL (reference sequence). The CDR3 contains 14 residues. V lost 4 bases to trimming and J lost 8 bases; unmatched junction nucleotides: 9. The CDR3 DNA is TGTGCCAGCAGCCCGGAGGACAGGGAGGGAGGCTACACCTTC. Its translation is CASSPEDREGGYTF.

The chain carries TRBV10-1 and TRBJ1-1; 7 nucleotides align to TRBD1. V trimming: 6 bases; J trimming: 0 bases; junction bases outside the gene matches: 7. The CDR3 is 15 residues long. Germline CDR1 is WNHNN and CDR2 is SYGVQD (reference sequence). CDR3 DNA sequence: TGCGCCAGCAGGAAGACAGGGCCGATGAACACTGAAGCTTTCTTT. Amino acids: CASRKTGPMNTEAFF.

The gene calls are TRBV12-3 or TRBV12-4 and TRBJ1-1; D possibly corresponds to TRBD1 (6 bases). This CDR3 comprises 13 residues. The V end lost 3 bases, the J end lost 6 bases, and 11 bases lay between the germline ends. The CDR3 bases are TGTGCCAGCAGTTTGGGGGGGCGGGCTGAAGCTTTCTTT. Protein: CASSLGGRAEAFF.

This clone was observed a handful of times. The chain is built from TRBV4-1 and TRBJ1-2; D ambiguous. The germline gives CDR1 MGHRA, CDR2 YSYEKL. The CDR3 spans 16 residues. The V end was cut by 4 bases, the J end by 1 base, with 16 bases between. Written as DNA, the CDR3 is TGCGCCAGCAGCCGGGTAGGGCTAGCGGGTAACTATGGCTACACCTTC. Residues: CASSRVGLAGNYGYTF.

This clone has only one observation. V usage is TRBV18 and J usage is TRBJ2-5; D gene uncertain. Germline-derived CDR1 and CDR2 are KGHSH and LQKENI. Deletions cut 6 bases from V and 5 bases from J, with 13 bases between. The CDR3 has 13 amino acids. CDR3 sequence reads: CASSPAPGETQYF. The CDR3 DNA reads as TGTGCCAGCTCCCCGGCGCCCGGGGAGACCCAGTACTTC. Looking up the rest from reference TRBV18 and TRBJ2-5 gives the full variable domain: NAGVMQNPRHLVRRRGQEARLRCSPMKGHSHVYWYRQLPEEGLKFMVYLQKENIIDESGMPKERFSAEFPKEGPSILRIQQVVRGDSAAYFCASSPAPGETQYFGPGTRLLVL.

This clone was observed once. The chain recombines TRBV27 with TRBJ2-5; TRBD1 is a possible D gene (7 bases). The CDR3 consists of 14 residues. Germline V gene sequence: CDR1 MNHEY, CDR2 SMNVEV (reference sequence). V was shortened by 3 bases and J by 4 bases, with 12 bases between the two germline ends. The DNA for the CDR3 is TGTGCCAGCAGTTTGGATCAGGGGGGAGAGACCCAGTACTTC. Protein sequence: CASSLDQGGETQYF.

The J gene is TRBJ1-5, the V gene TRBV30; D remains unclear. The V and J ends lost 0 bases and 2 bases respectively, with 14 bases between them. The CDR3 length is 16 residues. Germline CDR1 is GTSNPN and CDR2 is SVGIG (reference sequence). The CDR3: CAWSVSGVRGNQPQHF. CDR3 nucleotides: TGTGCCTGGAGTGTGTCCGGGGTGAGGGGCAATCAGCCCCAGCATTTT.

The rearrangement uses TRBV30 and TRBJ1-6; 8 positions agree with TRBD1. The CDR3 is 13 amino acids. Germline loops: CDR1 GTSNPN, CDR2 SVGIG (reference sequence). V lost 6 bases to trimming and J lost 10 bases; unmatched junction nucleotides: 8. The CDR3 protein is CACLRGQGSPLHF. The CDR3 DNA reads TGTGCCTGCCTCAGGGGGCAGGGATCACCCCTCCACTTT.

V gene TRBV27 combines with J gene TRBJ2-7; 8 nucleotides agree with TRBD1. Germline V gene data show CDR1 as MNHEY and CDR2 as SMNVEV (reference sequence). CDR3 length: 14 amino acids. V shed 6 bases, J shed 4 bases, and the junction held 8 bases outside the gene matches. CDR3 amino acids: CASRDTGQEYEQYF. The CDR3 DNA reads TGTGCCAGCAGAGACACGGGACAGGAGTACGAGCAGTACTTC.

This clone appeared a single time. The J gene is TRBJ1-3, the V gene TRBV2; D call uncertain. From germline, CDR1 is SNHLY and CDR2 FYNNEI. V lost 7 bases and J 2 bases, leaving 9 bases between the germline ends. The CDR3 runs to 13 residues. The CDR3 DNA reads TGTGCCAGCAATTGGGAGCCTGGAAACACCATATATTTT. It is translated as CASNWEPGNTIYF.

The rearrangement uses TRBV7-2 and TRBJ2-3, with 9 bases that match TRBD2. The CDR3 covers 17 residues. Germline CDR1 is SGHTA and CDR2 is FQGNSA. With 4 bases clipped from V and 2 bases from J, the junction kept 10 bases outside the gene matches. CDR3 protein: CASSSTSGLLTTDTQYF. As DNA, the CDR3 is TGTGCCAGCAGCTCGACTAGCGGCCTCCTAACCACAGATACGCAGTATTTT.

This chain connects TRBV24-1 to TRBJ2-6, with D possibly matching TRBD2 (7 bases). This CDR3 comprises 18 residues. Looked up from germline, CDR1 is KGHDR and CDR2 is SFDVKD. Trimming shortened V by 5 bases and J by 0 bases, and 16 bases separated the two germline ends. The CDR3 coding sequence is TGTGCCACCAGTGGGAGGGGGGGGGCTAGCTCTGGGGCCAACGTCCTGACTTTC. This encodes CATSGRGGASSGANVLTF.

This sequence joins TRBV5-4 and TRBJ2-2, with a possible D match to TRBD1 (6 bases). Looked up from germline, CDR1 is SGHNT and CDR2 is YYREEE (reference sequence). CDR3 length: 14 residues. V was clipped by 2 bases and J by 4 bases, with 9 bases between them. In DNA form, the CDR3 reads TGTGCCAGCAGCTTCGACAGGACCACCGGGGAGCTGTTTTTT. Residues: CASSFDRTTGELFF.

The chain links TRBV19 to TRBJ2-2; TRBD2 is a possible D gene (5 bases). Germline CDR1 LNHDA, CDR2 SQIVND (reference sequence). The CDR3 covers 14 residues. Trimming pared 8 bases from V and 2 bases from J, leaving 12 bases between. CDR3 loop: CASLPRLNTGELFF. The CDR3 DNA is TGTGCCAGTCTCCCGAGACTAAACACCGGGGAGCTGTTTTTT.

CDR3 region: CSVEVAGEGEEQFF. CDR3 nucleotide sequence: TGCAGCGTTGAAGTAGCGGGGGAAGGAGAGGAGCAGTTCTTC. The chain is built from TRBV29-1 and TRBJ2-1; 9 bases are shared with TRBD2. The length of the CDR3 is 14 residues. V shed 1 base and J 10 bases; nucleotides not matched to a gene: 8. Germline V gives CDR1 SQVTM, CDR2 ANQGSEA.

The chain combines TRBV21-1 with TRBJ2-5; the table's D call of TRBD2 was not tested on the DNA. TRBV21-1 has pseudogene status. The CDR3 length is 17 residues. CDR3 sequence reads: CASSTNRGGLGGETQYF. Written as DNA, the CDR3 is TGTGCCAGCAGCACCAATAGGGGGGGTCTAGGAGGAGAGACCCAGTACTTC.

This rearrangement joins TRBV6-5 to TRBJ2-7; 9 bases match TRBD2. V was pared by 2 bases and J by 2 bases, with 4 bases of the junction left unmatched. Per the germline V gene, CDR1 is MNHEY and CDR2 is SVGAGI. The CDR3 consists of 15 residues. The CDR3: CASSYTASGAYEQYF. The CDR3 DNA sequence: TGTGCCAGCAGTTACACGGCTAGCGGGGCCTACGAGCAGTACTTC.

This chain joins TRBV6-5 and TRBJ2-7; TRBD2 aligns across 12 bases. The CDR3 runs to 15 residues. CDR1 MNHEY and CDR2 SVGAGI come from the germline V gene. Trimming at V came to 6 bases and at J to 1 base, leaving 4 bases not matched to a gene. DNA of the CDR3: TGTGCCAGCAGCCCCGGGACTAGCGGGTCCTACGAGCAGTACTTC. Translated: CASSPGTSGSYEQYF.

The rearrangement joins TRBV9 to TRBJ1-1; D is unclear. Trimming pared 0 bases from V and 5 bases from J, leaving 11 bases between. The germline CDR1 and CDR2 sequences are SGDLS and YYNGEE. The CDR3 runs 14 residues. CDR3 sequence (DNA): TGTGCCAGCAGCGTAGGGCCTGAGGGAACTGAAGCTTTCTTT. Residues: CASSVGPEGTEAFF.

This clone was picked up a small number of times. The CDR3 nucleotides read TGTGCCAGCAGCATAGATGGGGGGGAACAGTACTTC. The encoded protein is CASSIDGGEQYF. The chain links TRBV7-2 to TRBJ2-7; 7 bases map to TRBD2. V lost 5 bases, J lost 10 bases, and 8 bases stayed unmatched. This CDR3 is 12 amino acids long. Germline V lookup: CDR1 SGHTA, CDR2 FQGNSA. Full variable domain (missing parts from reference TRBV7-2 and TRBJ2-7): GAGVSQSPSNKVTEKGKDVELRCDPISGHTALYWYRQSLGQGLEFLIYFQGNSAPDKSGLPSDRFSAERTGGSVSTLTIQRTQQEDSAVYLCASSIDGGEQYFGPGTRLTVT.

The rearrangement uses TRBV30 and TRBJ2-7; the D gene is possibly TRBD1 (5 bases). Trimming left V 8 bases short and J 7 bases short, with 21 bases between. The CDR3 sequence is 13 residues long. Germline V gene lookup returns CDR1 GTSNPN and CDR2 SVGIG (reference sequence). This chain's CDR3 is CAGQGFRKLEQYF. CDR3 coding DNA: TGTGCCGGCCAGGGATTTAGGAAGTTAGAGCAGTACTTC.

V usage is TRBV3-1 (or the pseudogene TRBV3-2) and J usage is TRBJ2-3; possibly TRBD2 for D (6 bases). Trimming took off 4 bases at V and 2 bases at J, with 16 bases between the two ends. The CDR3 has 16 residues. Germline values: CDR1 LGHDT, CDR2 YNNKEL (reference sequence). DNA of the CDR3: TGTGCCAGCAGCCTTATGAGCGGGCGAGTCACAGATACGCAGTATTTT. Encoded protein: CASSLMSGRVTDTQYF.